These 28 T cell receptor beta chains were sequenced from one sample in a study of T-cell reconstitution after alpha-beta-depleted transplantation in children. TCRbeta library construction was performed incorporating unique molecular identifiers. TCRdb processed the PCR reads anew with MiXCR; each CDR3 protein has one entry. Here the sample spans 750,000 to 950,000 distinct CDR3 sequences, 15% to 20% being singletons. The sequencing used PBMCs, mostly from graft donor cells, collected 360 days after TCRalphabeta/CD19-depleted stem cell transplant. The receptors come from a male patient between 5 and 17 years old who had a stem cell transplant for acute lymphoblastic leukemia, so the T cells may come from the graft donor.

CDR3 amino acids: CASRTTPRNTDTQYF. Written as DNA, the CDR3 is TGTGCCAGCAGAACAACCCCACGGAACACAGATACGCAGTATTTT. The chain carries TRBV7-9 and TRBJ2-3, with D uncertain. Germline loops: CDR1 SEHNR, CDR2 FQNEAQ (reference sequence). CDR3 length: 15 residues. The V and J ends lost 6 bases and 2 bases respectively, with 15 bases between them.

This clonotype was observed many times. This CDR3 reads CASSVGTVNEKLFF. The CDR3, as DNA: TGTGCCAGCAGTGTGGGGACAGTTAATGAAAAACTGTTTTTT. The rearrangement links TRBV6-1 to TRBJ1-4, with 7 bases lining up with TRBD1. Per germline, CDR1 MNHNS and CDR2 SASEGT. Germline trimming cut 4 bases from V and 4 bases from J; bases unmatched to any gene: 3. The CDR3 is 14 residues long.

The chain employs TRBV11-2 and TRBJ2-3; D is unclear. Trimming pared 2 bases from V and 2 bases from J, leaving 17 bases between. Germline assignment: CDR1 SGHAT and CDR2 FQNNGV. CDR3 length: 17 residues. CDR3 DNA sequence: TGTGCCAGCAGCTTACTTCAGCGCAGCTTCACCACAGATACGCAGTATTTT. It encodes CASSLLQRSFTTDTQYF.

This clonotype was recorded a few times. This chain uses TRBV9 with TRBJ2-5, with D possibly being TRBD1 or TRBD2 (6 bases each). V was pared by 7 bases and J by 2 bases, with 18 bases between. Germline V gene sequence: CDR1 SGDLS, CDR2 YYNGEE. The CDR3 is 15 amino acids. The CDR3 bases are TGTGCCAGCGGTTGGCAAGGGGGGTTTCAAGAGACCCAGTACTTC. As protein: CASGWQGGFQETQYF.

The chain is built from TRBV6-5 and TRBJ2-1; 11 bases match TRBD2. The junction had 6 bases not matched to a gene; V was cut back by 4 bases and J by 7 bases. CDR1 MNHEY and CDR2 SVGAGI come from the germline V gene. There are 15 residues in the CDR3. Written as DNA, the CDR3 is TGTGCCAGCAGTTCAGTGACTAGCGGGAAAAATGAGCAGTTCTTC. Its protein product is CASSSVTSGKNEQFF.

J is TRBJ2-4 and V is TRBV30, with D possibly TRBD1 on 6 matching bases. V was pared by 2 bases and J by 6 bases, with 14 bases between. This CDR3 comprises 14 residues. Germline V gene data show CDR1 as GTSNPN and CDR2 as SVGIG (reference sequence). The CDR3 here is CAWSTGSGLNIQYF. DNA of the CDR3: TGTGCCTGGAGTACAGGGAGCGGCCTAAACATTCAGTACTTC.

This clonotype was counted a few times. The rearrangement links TRBV10-2 to TRBJ1-4; TRBD1 matches at 7 bases. The CDR3 has 15 amino acids. Looked up from germline, CDR1 is WSHSY and CDR2 is SAAADI. Unmatched junction bases numbered 7, after V lost 6 bases and J lost 3 bases. Here the CDR3 DNA reads TGCGCCAGCAGACCTACAGGGGCAGCTAATGAAAAACTGTTTTTT. The encoded protein is CASRPTGAANEKLFF.

This clonotype appeared many times. The V call is TRBV10-3, the J call TRBJ2-7; D might be TRBD1 (5 bases). The V end was cut by 3 bases, the J end by 5 bases, with 20 bases between. This CDR3 has 16 amino acids. Germline V gene sequence: CDR1 ENHRY, CDR2 SYGVKD. CDR3 protein: CAISEPRVLRSHEQYF. The DNA of the CDR3 is TGTGCCATCAGTGAACCCAGGGTGTTGAGATCCCACGAGCAGTACTTC.

The chain has TRBV11-1 and TRBJ2-7, with 11 bases matching TRBD2. Germline CDR1 is SGHAT and CDR2 is FQDESV (reference sequence). This CDR3 region has 19 residues. V lost 5 bases to trimming and J lost 4 bases; unmatched junction nucleotides: 19. This chain's CDR3 is CASSPTRKHGTSGPYEQYF. For the CDR3, the DNA is TGTGCCAGCAGCCCGACCAGGAAACACGGGACTAGCGGCCCATACGAGCAGTACTTC.

A few counts support this clonotype. J is TRBJ2-2 and V is TRBV28, with D uncertain. Germline V CDR1 and CDR2: MDHEN, SYDVKM. The V gene lost 6 bases and the J gene lost 0 bases, with 11 bases spanning the gap. The length of the CDR3 is 15 residues. The CDR3 region is CASSLPWTNTGELFF. The CDR3, as DNA: TGTGCCAGCAGCCTCCCTTGGACGAACACCGGGGAGCTGTTTTTT.

The table lists this clonotype with many counts. The chain employs TRBV20-1 and TRBJ2-7, with D maybe TRBD2 (6 bases). The CDR3 consists of 13 residues. Per germline, CDR1 DFQATT and CDR2 SNEGSKA (reference sequence). The CDR3 loop reads CIAEESGAYEQYF. In DNA, the CDR3 is TGCATCGCGGAGGAGTCGGGGGCCTACGAGCAGTACTTC.

This clonotype was observed at least ten times. The gene calls are TRBV29-1 and TRBJ2-3, with D unresolved. The CDR3 extends over 12 amino acids. The germline V gene encodes CDR1 SQVTM and CDR2 ANQGSEA. V was pared by 3 bases and J by 13 bases, with 17 bases between. The CDR3 loop reads CSVDSPGPQEYF. CDR3 nucleotides: TGCAGCGTTGACAGCCCCGGCCCACAAGAGTATTTT.

This clonotype was picked up a small number of times. The chain employs TRBV12-3 or TRBV12-4 and TRBJ2-7; 7 nucleotides line up with TRBD1. The CDR3 runs to 14 residues. J gave up 3 bases and V 5 bases, and 7 bases lay outside the gene matches. The CDR3 region has the DNA TGTGCCAGCAGTCCCGACAGGGCCTTCTACGAGCAGTACTTC. Its protein product is CASSPDRAFYEQYF.

The chain recombines TRBV5-1 with TRBJ1-1, with D unclear. Trimming took 7 bases from V and 1 from J, leaving 23 bases between them. CDR1 is SGHRS and CDR2 is YFSETQ in the germline V gene. This CDR3 region has 17 residues. This CDR3 reads CASYFDRGSGKNTEAFF. The CDR3 DNA is TGCGCCAGCTATTTTGACCGGGGTTCCGGCAAGAACACTGAAGCTTTCTTT.

The rearrangement joins TRBV27 to TRBJ2-7, with TRBD1 matching 7 bases. V shed 5 bases, J shed 3 bases, and the junction held 13 bases outside the gene matches. In germline, CDR1 is MNHEY, CDR2 SMNVEV (reference sequence). This CDR3 is built from 16 residues. The chain's CDR3 is CASSRPPGTALYEQYF. The DNA for the CDR3 is TGTGCCAGCAGTCGTCCCCCCGGGACAGCCCTCTACGAGCAGTACTTC.

This clonotype was found many times. V usage is TRBV29-1 and J usage is TRBJ2-7; TRBD2 might be the D (6 bases). Germline CDR1 and CDR2: SQVTM and ANQGSEA. V was shortened by 4 bases and J by 4 bases, with 14 bases between the two germline ends. There are 13 residues in the CDR3. The CDR3 region is CSVADSGNYEQYF. CDR3 sequence (DNA): TGCAGCGTTGCGGATAGCGGCAATTACGAGCAGTACTTC.

In its sample, this clonotype was seen many times. The chain has TRBV9 and TRBJ2-3, with TRBD2 as a possible D gene (5 bases). Germline CDR1 reads SGDLS; CDR2 reads YYNGEE. The CDR3 contains 16 residues. Trimming removed 0 bases at V and 2 bases at J, with 13 bases between. The CDR3 is CASSVDNLLVTDTQYF. CDR3 sequence (DNA): TGTGCCAGCAGCGTAGACAACCTACTAGTCACAGATACGCAGTATTTT. Full variable domain (remainder filled in from reference TRBV9 and TRBJ2-3): DSGVTQTPKHLITATGQRVTLRCSPRSGDLSVYWYQQSLDQGLQFLIQYYNGEERAKGNILERFSAQQFPDLHSELNLSSLELGDSALYFCASSVDNLLVTDTQYFGPGTRLTVL.

The gene calls are TRBV20-1 and TRBJ2-7; no clear D gene. This CDR3 region has 15 residues. The germline gives CDR1 DFQATT, CDR2 SNEGSKA (reference sequence). V shed 0 bases and J shed 2 bases, with 14 bases lying between them. CDR3 nucleotide sequence: TGCAGTGCTAGAGATCTGGGCAGGTACACCTACGAGCAGTACTTC. Its protein product is CSARDLGRYTYEQYF.

This clonotype showed up just once. The chain is built from TRBV12-3 or TRBV12-4 and TRBJ2-1; D call uncertain. This CDR3 has 15 amino acids. V lost 5 bases and J lost 6, with 17 bases in between. The CDR3 sequence: CASSRPTLLSNEQFF. The CDR3 nucleotides read TGTGCCAGCAGTCGCCCGACTCTCCTATCCAATGAGCAGTTCTTC.

V gene TRBV7-2 combines with J gene TRBJ2-7; no definite D call. This CDR3 is built from 14 residues. Germline CDR1 and CDR2: SGHTA and FQGNSA. Trimming removed 5 bases at V and 0 bases at J, with 11 bases between. As DNA, the CDR3 is TGTGCCAGCAGCGTTGGAGTCGTCTCCTACGAGCAGTACTTC. As protein: CASSVGVVSYEQYF.

The gene calls are TRBV12-3 or TRBV12-4 and TRBJ2-1; 13 bases line up with TRBD2. The CDR3 has 17 residues. V lost 3 bases to trimming and J lost 4 bases; unmatched junction nucleotides: 6. CDR3: CASSFWTSGRIYNEQFF. For the CDR3, the DNA is TGTGCCAGCAGTTTTTGGACTAGCGGGAGAATATACAATGAGCAGTTCTTC.

V usage is TRBV29-1 and J usage is TRBJ1-2, with D perhaps TRBD1 (5 bases). V gave up 7 bases and J gave up 0 bases, with 15 bases separating them. CDR3 length equals 14 residues. The V gene's germline CDR1 is SQVTM and CDR2 ANQGSEA. The CDR3 nucleotides read TGCAGCGCCGGGGACGGCAAATCTAACTATGGCTACACCTTC. This codes for CSAGDGKSNYGYTF. Drawing the rest from reference TRBV29-1 and TRBJ1-2, the complete variable domain is SAVISQKPSRDICQRGTSLTIQCQVDSQVTMMFWYRQQPGQSLTLIATANQGSEATYESGFVIDKFPISRPNLTFSTLTVSNMSPEDSSIYLCSAGDGKSNYGYTFGSGTRLTVV.

The V gene is TRBV12-3 or TRBV12-4, the J gene TRBJ1-1, with a possible D match to TRBD1 (5 bases). Between the trimmed V and J ends, which lost 7 bases and 2 bases, there was a span of 14 bases. This CDR3 region has 14 residues. CDR3 DNA sequence: TGTGCCAGCACCGCCGCGAGGGGAAACACTGAAGCTTTCTTT. Its translation is CASTAARGNTEAFF.

The rearrangement joins TRBV7-8 to TRBJ2-7, with a tentative D call TRBD2 (5 bases). Trimming stripped 5 bases from V and 0 bases from J, with 20 bases between. Germline V gives CDR1 SGHVS, CDR2 FQNEAQ. The CDR3 is 17 residues long. CDR3 in DNA: TGTGCCAGCAGCCCCGTTTTTGGGGAGTGGGCCTCCTACGAGCAGTACTTC. This gives the protein CASSPVFGEWASYEQYF.

The rearrangement joins TRBV7-9 to TRBJ1-6; maybe TRBD1 (5 bases). Germline CDR1 and CDR2: SEHNR and FQNEAQ (reference sequence). V lost 5 bases, J lost 7 bases, and 21 bases lay in between. This CDR3 region has 17 residues. This CDR3 reads CASSPLLGTAENSPLHF. In nucleotides, the CDR3 is TGTGCCAGCAGCCCCCTACTTGGGACCGCCGAAAATTCACCCCTCCACTTT.

V usage is TRBV9 and J usage is TRBJ1-6; 10 bases fit TRBD1. The germline gives CDR1 SGDLS, CDR2 YYNGEE. The CDR3 has 18 residues. V lost 0 bases to trimming and J lost 1 base; unmatched junction nucleotides: 4. CDR3 loop: CASSVDSGQGSYNSPLHF. CDR3 sequence (DNA): TGTGCCAGCAGCGTAGACTCGGGACAGGGGTCCTATAATTCACCCCTCCACTTT.

This clonotype was recorded many times. At one boundary the junction diverges from the germline segment, which might be a read error. The chain has TRBV10-3 and TRBJ2-1, with D uncertain. The CDR3 has 12 amino acids. Looked up from germline, CDR1 is ENHRY and CDR2 is SYGVKD. CDR3: CAISGMRPSVVF. Here the CDR3 DNA reads TGTGCCATCAGTGGGATGCGTCCTTCGGTGGTCTTC.

This clonotype has at least ten counts. The chain combines TRBV10-2 with TRBJ2-3; no reliable D call. There are 12 residues in the CDR3. Germline CDR1 reads WSHSY; CDR2 reads SAAADI. V was pared by 5 bases and J by 5 bases, with 8 bases between. CDR3 DNA: TGCGCCAGCAGTCCGGCACGAGATACGCAGTATTTT. It encodes CASSPARDTQYF.